This T cell receptor (beta chain) is drawn from a study of T cell changes during pregnancy in multiple sclerosis. Germline-derived CDR1 and CDR2 are MGHRA and YSYEKL. V lost 4 bases, J lost 8 bases, and 23 bases lay in between. CDR3 length: 16 residues. Libraries were prepared by immunoSEQ multiplex PCR; TCRdb keeps only in-frame clonotypes and omits some of them. The repertoire holds 57,000 or so clones, with roughly 93% as singletons. The receptor was isolated from a female donor with multiple sclerosis, enrolled in a pregnancy study. Specimen: peripheral blood, collected in the second trimester of pregnancy. The chain couples TRBV4-1 to TRBJ1-2, with D tentatively TRBD1 (6 bases). CDR3 protein: CASSLRPDNLRGGYTF. DNA for the CDR3: TGCGCCAGCAGCCTCCGCCCGGACAATCTGAGGGGGGGCTACACCTTC.